The rows below give T cell receptor beta chains drawn from one sample of a study of blood T cells in healthy people across ages. One entry per CDR3 protein results from TCRdb running MiXCR on the 5' RACE reads. The sample includes about 290,000 distinct CDR3 sequences, 27% of them seen just once. Sample: blood. The receptors were sampled from an older woman in good health. The CDR3 runs from the conserved cysteine through the conserved F or W. The D gene is left open where the match is weak. A row's size may be missing; if present it is once, few, many or a size class.

TRBV7-9,TRBJ2-3,TRBD2,NA,CASSLALAGGQSDTQYF,TGTGCCAGCAGCTTAGCGCTAGCGGGAGGCCAATCGGACACGCAGTATTTT
TRBV4-2,TRBJ2-3,TRBD2,NA,CASSQGTQRGVTDTQYF,TGTGCCAGCAGCCAAGGGACTCAGCGGGGAGTCACGGATACGCAGTATTTT
TRBV7-6,TRBJ1-1,NA,NA,CASMLVLNTEAFF,TGTGCCAGCATGCTGGTCTTGAACACTGAAGCTTTCTTT
TRBV29-1,TRBJ2-1,TRBD2,few,CSALPGLAGGRSYNEQFF,TGCAGCGCACTGCCGGGACTAGCGGGAGGTCGTTCCTACAATGAGCAGTTCTTC
TRBV20-1,TRBJ1-5,NA,NA,CSASWSGVGQPQHF,TGCAGTGCTAGTTGGTCAGGCGTCGGTCAGCCCCAGCATTTT
TRBV4-1,TRBJ1-1,NA,few,CASSQDVRQASGSPEAFF,TGCGCCAGCAGCCAAGACGTGAGACAGGCATCAGGTTCGCCTGAAGCTTTCTTT
TRBV5-1,TRBJ2-1,NA,NA,CASSLRPPYNEQFF,TGCGCCAGCAGCTTGCGCCCCCCCTACAATGAGCAGTTCTTC
TRBV20-1,TRBJ2-2,NA,few,CSARGDTGELFF,TGCAGTGCTAGGGGGGACACCGGGGAGCTGTTTTTT
TRBV5-5,TRBJ2-1,NA,once,CASNLGGGATVYNEQFF,TGTGCCAGCAACTTGGGGGGAGGAGCTACCGTCTACAATGAGCAGTTCTTC
TRBV2,TRBJ2-5,NA,NA,CASSGSTRRQETHYF,TGTGCCAGCAGTGGCTCAACGCGCCGTCAAGAGACCCACTACTTC
TRBV7-3,TRBJ2-3,TRBD2,NA,CASSSWAGGGTDTQYF,TGTGCCAGCAGCTCGTGGGCGGGAGGAGGCACAGATACGCAGTATTTT
TRBV24-1,TRBJ2-2,TRBD1,NA,CATSDPGQGWTGELFF,TGTGCCACCAGTGACCCGGGACAGGGATGGACCGGGGAGCTGTTTTTT
TRBV27,TRBJ2-3,TRBD2,few,CASSLGLALDTQYF,TGTGCCAGCAGTTTGGGACTAGCGTTAGATACGCAGTATTTT
TRBV10-2,TRBJ2-7,NA,NA,CASSRDSRVAQYF,TGCGCCAGCAGCAGGGACTCCCGGGTGGCGCAGTACTTC
TRBV6-6,TRBJ1-1,NA,few,CASSYQGNTEAFF,TGTGCCAGCAGTTATCAGGGGAACACTGAAGCTTTCTTT
TRBV10-3,TRBJ2-3,NA,NA,CATGKETKTDTQYF,TGTGCCACGGGGAAGGAGACAAAAACAGATACGCAGTATTTT
TRBV7-2,TRBJ2-5,TRBD2,NA,CASSLAGLAGGQETQYF,TGTGCCAGCAGCTTAGCCGGACTAGCGGGAGGACAGGAGACCCAGTACTTC
TRBV11-2,TRBJ1-5,NA,NA,CASSLESRLSPQHF,TGTGCCAGCAGCTTAGAGAGCAGGTTATCGCCCCAGCATTTT
TRBV6-5,TRBJ1-4,NA,NA,CASSYSWGYNEKLFF,TGTGCCAGCAGTTACTCCTGGGGCTATAATGAAAAACTGTTTTTT
TRBV7-2,TRBJ2-7,TRBD2,NA,CASSPRTSGVSYEQYF,TGTGCCAGCAGCCCCAGAACTAGCGGCGTCTCCTACGAGCAGTACTTC
TRBV20-1,TRBJ2-5,TRBD2,few,CSATTSGRASETQYF,TGCAGTGCTACCACTAGCGGGAGGGCCAGTGAGACCCAGTACTTC
TRBV7-6,TRBJ1-4,NA,NA,CASSPRIPGPTTTNEKLFF,TGTGCCAGCAGCCCCAGGATCCCGGGACCGACGACAACTAATGAAAAACTGTTTTTT
TRBV11-3,TRBJ2-3,NA,few,CASSFTTGSSTDTQYF,TGTGCCAGCAGCTTCACAACAGGGAGTAGCACAGATACGCAGTATTTT
TRBV5-5,TRBJ1-1,NA,few,CASSNRDTDTEAFF,TGTGCCAGCAGCAACCGGGACACGGACACTGAAGCTTTCTTT
TRBV7-9,TRBJ2-3,TRBD1,few,CAIWTGATDTQYF,TGTGCCATATGGACAGGGGCCACAGATACGCAGTATTTT
TRBV20-1,TRBJ2-1,TRBD2,NA,CSARGSGIFSGDEQFF,TGCAGTGCTAGAGGTAGCGGGATCTTCAGTGGCGATGAGCAGTTCTTC
TRBV29-1,TRBJ2-5,TRBD2,NA,CSVEGTRNRQTQYF,TGCAGCGTTGAAGGGACTAGGAATAGGCAGACCCAGTACTTC
TRBV7-2,TRBJ2-2,TRBD1,few,CASSQGGSNTGELFF,TGTGCCAGCAGTCAAGGGGGCTCGAACACCGGGGAGCTGTTTTTT
TRBV2,TRBJ2-1,NA,NA,CASGGLSYNEQFF,TGTGCCAGCGGGGGCCTCTCCTACAATGAGCAGTTCTTC
TRBV29-1,TRBJ1-4,TRBD1,many,CSAETGTAFRKLFF,TGCAGCGCCGAAACCGGGACAGCCTTCAGAAAACTGTTTTTT
TRBV29-1,TRBJ2-3,NA,NA,CSALANTDTQYF,TGCAGCGCCCTGGCGAACACAGATACGCAGTATTTT
TRBV9,TRBJ2-2,TRBD1,NA,CASSGYTGGATGELFF,TGTGCCAGCAGCGGCTATACAGGGGGCGCCACCGGGGAGCTGTTTTTT
TRBV25-1,TRBJ1-4,NA,many,CASPRHHNFATNEKLFF,TGTGCCAGCCCGAGGCACCACAACTTTGCAACTAATGAAAAACTGTTTTTT
TRBV29-1,TRBJ2-5,NA,few,CSVGGTQYF,TGCAGCGTTGGAGGGACCCAGTACTTC
TRBV24-1,TRBJ2-7,NA,many,CATSDPMAYEQYF,TGTGCCACCAGTGATCCGATGGCCTACGAGCAGTACTTC
TRBV3-1,TRBJ2-1,TRBD1,few,CASSQETGINEQFF,TGTGCCAGCAGCCAAGAGACAGGGATTAATGAGCAGTTCTTC
TRBV25-1,TRBJ1-4,NA,NA,CASSVETVGNEKLFF,TGTGCCAGCAGTGTTGAGACGGTCGGTAATGAAAAACTGTTTTTT
TRBV12-3/TRBV12-4,TRBJ2-2,TRBD2,NA,CANSGSTGELFF,TGTGCCAACAGCGGGAGCACCGGGGAGCTGTTTTTT
TRBV12-3/TRBV12-4,TRBJ1-1,NA,few,CASRTVERHREAFF,TGTGCCAGCAGGACGGTGGAGAGGCACCGTGAAGCTTTCTTT
TRBV7-2,TRBJ2-7,TRBD2,NA,CASSLDLTSGRGYEQYF,TGTGCCAGCAGCTTAGATCTGACTAGCGGGAGGGGATACGAGCAGTACTTC
TRBV29-1,TRBJ2-7,NA,many,CSVEDRDEQYF,TGCAGCGTTGAAGACAGGGACGAGCAGTACTTC
TRBV28,TRBJ2-7,TRBD1,NA,CASSYRRTGGYEQYF,TGTGCCAGCAGTTATCGACGGACAGGGGGGTACGAGCAGTACTTC
TRBV5-6,TRBJ2-7,NA,NA,CASSGTGRLSSYEQYF,TGTGCCAGCAGCGGGACTGGCAGGCTGAGCTCCTACGAGCAGTACTTC
TRBV15,TRBJ2-2,NA,few,CATSKTPNTGELFF,TGTGCCACCAGCAAGACACCGAACACCGGGGAGCTGTTTTTT
TRBV3-1,TRBJ2-3,NA,NA,CASSQPGVADTQYF,TGTGCCAGCAGCCAGCCTGGGGTGGCAGATACGCAGTATTTT
TRBV29-1,TRBJ2-1,TRBD1,few,CSAYTPSGQVNNEQFF,TGCAGCGCATACACACCTTCGGGACAGGTAAACAATGAGCAGTTCTTC
TRBV7-3,TRBJ2-1,NA,NA,CASRGGAGNEQFF,TGTGCCAGCAGGGGGGGCGCGGGGAATGAGCAGTTCTTC
TRBV7-9,TRBJ1-1,NA,few,CASSLKEMWGHTAFF,TGTGCCAGCAGCTTAAAAGAGATGTGGGGACATACAGCTTTCTTT
TRBV4-1,TRBJ2-7,NA,few,CASSGDLEYEQYF,TGCGCCAGCAGCGGGGATTTAGAGTACGAGCAGTACTTC
TRBV4-2,TRBJ2-3,NA,NA,CASSQEWALDTQYF,TGTGCCAGCAGCCAAGAGTGGGCTTTGGATACGCAGTATTTT
TRBV15,TRBJ2-7,NA,few,CATSRGRTAYEQYF,TGTGCCACCAGCAGAGGGAGGACAGCCTACGAGCAGTACTTC
TRBV18,TRBJ2-7,TRBD1,few,CASSPPRTGAYEQYF,TGTGCCAGCTCACCACCGCGGACAGGGGCCTACGAGCAGTACTTC
TRBV7-9,TRBJ1-2,TRBD1,NA,CASSYTGTGASNYGYTF,TGTGCCAGCAGTTACACCGGGACAGGGGCTTCTAACTATGGCTACACCTTC
TRBV12-3/TRBV12-4,TRBJ2-4,NA,few,CASSFGLAKNIQYF,TGTGCCAGCAGTTTCGGCCTAGCCAAAAACATTCAGTACTTC